This T cell receptor beta chain was sequenced for a study of T cells in Graves' hyperthyroidism and ophthalmopathy. Study-wide points: Blood held most thyroid clonotypes expanded above 0.001 frequency.

The CDR3 sequence is 15 residues long. Germline V gene sequence: CDR1 GTSNPN, CDR2 SVGIG (reference sequence). V trimming: 4 bases; J trimming: 2 bases; junction bases outside the gene matches: 10. The CDR3 regions of TCR beta were amplified from RNA transcripts. When the TCR CDR3 underwent first-round RT-PCR, the HTBI primer set was used. TCRdb fed the multiplex PCR reads into MiXCR, producing one record per CDR3 protein. This sample carries nearly 600,000 distinct CDR3 sequences, more than 11% of them seen once, and the ten largest clones take almost 6%. Newly diagnosed patients aged 18 to 65 had hyperthyroidism of under 2 months' duration. A sample of blood taken at first hyperthyroidism diagnosis preceded any ophthalmopathy symptoms. The sample holds many counts of this clonotype. What it binds is unknown.

This TCR was recovered from a young woman with Graves' hyperthyroidism that later progressed to Graves' ophthalmopathy. The sequenced sample consisted of blood. The chain has TRBV30 and TRBJ2-7; 8 bases agree with TRBD2. The CDR3 DNA reads as TGTGCCTGGATTGGGGGCAGCGGGAGCCCCTACGAGCAGTACTTC. The encoded protein is CAWIGGSGSPYEQYF.